The clone carrying this TCR beta chain has just one count. The data were taken from a study of blood T cell repertoires in COVID-19. Study background: The study drew acute and convalescent COVID-19 samples from the United States, Italy and Spain.

After removal of 0 bases from V and 2 bases from J, the junction contained 7 bases not matched to a gene. This CDR3 comprises 16 residues. Germline CDR1 is SGDLS and CDR2 is YYNGEE. Per the original data handling: Counts of nucleated cells, estimated from reference gene primer amplification, were obtained. Generated by immunoSEQ multiplex PCR, the TCRdb table keeps only in-frame clones and is missing some. The V and J calls and clone size come from that table; D and trimming were worked out from the DNA. The data show 85,000 to 100,000 clones, 85% to 90% seen once. The material sequenced was peripheral blood. The chain employs TRBV9 and TRBJ1-2, with TRBD1 identical over 7 bases. The clonotype comes from an older woman in a cohort sampled during active or convalescent COVID-19. The CDR3 DNA follows: TGTGCCAGCAGCGTAGGGCCCAAGGGGGCGAACTATGGCTACACCTTC. Translated: CASSVGPKGANYGYTF.